This T cell receptor (beta chain) was sequenced for a study of cytomegalovirus exposure and HLA in healthy donors. Use of 60 Vbeta and 13 Jbeta primers characterized the PCR. TCRdb's copy holds only in-frame clones and misses some; the assay was immunoSEQ multiplex PCR. The profile shows some 200,000 clones, roughly 70% of them singletons. The sample holds a few counts of this clone. The CDR3 has 17 amino acids. The source is a man aged 35 to 55 in good health and CMV-seropositive. Sequenced: PBMCs. The V call is TRBV21-1, the J call TRBJ2-7; the DNA was not used to check the table's D call, TRBD1. TRBV21-1 is termed a pseudogene. CDR3 sequence (DNA): TGTGCCAGCAGCAAAGAGGGGGGACAGGAGCCCTCCTACGAGCAGTACTTC. It yields the protein CASSKEGGQEPSYEQYF.